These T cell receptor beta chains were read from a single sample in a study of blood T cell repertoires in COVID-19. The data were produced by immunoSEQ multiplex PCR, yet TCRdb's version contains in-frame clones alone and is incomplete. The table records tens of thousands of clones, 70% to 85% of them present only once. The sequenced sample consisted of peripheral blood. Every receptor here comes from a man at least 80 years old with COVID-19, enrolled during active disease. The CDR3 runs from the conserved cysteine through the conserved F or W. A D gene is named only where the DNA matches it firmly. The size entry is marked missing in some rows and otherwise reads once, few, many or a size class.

TGCGCCAGCAGCTTGGACACCCCCTACGAGCAGTACTTC	CASSLDTPYEQYF	13	TRBJ2-7	-	TRBV5-1	few
TGTGCCAGCAGCTTAGCTCCGGCTAACTATGGCTACACCTTC	CASSLAPANYGYTF	14	TRBJ1-2	-	TRBV7-8	once
TGTGCCAGCAGTTACTCGATAGGTGGAGGGGACTATGGCTACACCTTC	CASSYSIGGGDYGYTF	16	TRBJ1-2	-	TRBV6-5	-
TGTGCCAGCAGCGTAGTAGGGGGCAGAGGTGAAAAACTGTTTTTT	CASSVVGGRGEKLFF	15	TRBJ1-4	TRBD1	TRBV9	-
TGTGCCAGCAGCTTGGGAGGGATTATGAACACTGAAGCTTTCTTT	CASSLGGIMNTEAFF	15	TRBJ1-1	-	TRBV7-2	-
TGTGCCAGCAGTTATACTAGCGGGAGCCAACCATCCCGCAATGAGCAGTTCTTC	CASSYTSGSQPSRNEQFF	18	TRBJ2-1	TRBD2	TRBV6-2/TRBV6-3	once
TGTGCCAGCAGTCCCTTAGCGGGGGGCACAGATACGCAGTATTTT	CASSPLAGGTDTQYF	15	TRBJ2-3	TRBD2	TRBV28	-
TGTGCCAGCAGTTATTCAGGGAATGCTGAAGCTTTCTTT	CASSYSGNAEAFF	13	TRBJ1-1	-	TRBV6-5	-
TGCGCCAGCAGCCAAGAAGTAGCGGGGACTATTAACACCGGGGAGCTGTTTTTT	CASSQEVAGTINTGELFF	18	TRBJ2-2	TRBD2	TRBV4-3	-
TGTGCCACCAGGAATAACAGATACAATGAGCAGTTCTTC	CATRNNRYNEQFF	13	TRBJ2-1	-	TRBV24-1	-
TGCGCCAGCGGACCTAGACTAGCGGGGGGGCCAGGGGATACGCAGTATTTT	CASGPRLAGGPGDTQYF	17	TRBJ2-3	TRBD2	TRBV5-1	few
TGTGCCGCCCAGGGGGCTCTCAATCAGCCCCAGCATTTT	CAAQGALNQPQHF	13	TRBJ1-5	TRBD1	TRBV10-3	-
TGTGCCAGCTCACCAGGACAGACCACTGAAGCTTTCTTT	CASSPGQTTEAFF	13	TRBJ1-1	-	TRBV18	once
TGCAGCGTTCTTAGCGGGGGCCCTAGCACAGATACGCAGTATTTT	CSVLSGGPSTDTQYF	15	TRBJ2-3	TRBD2	TRBV29-1	-
TGTGCCAGTAGTATAGGTCGTAGGGGACAGGCAAAGTGGGACATTCAGTACTTC	CASSIGRRGQAKWDIQYF	18	TRBJ2-4	TRBD1	TRBV19	-
TGTGCCAGCAGTCCGGGCGGTGGACAGGGACTCTACGAGCAGTACTTC	CASSPGGGQGLYEQYF	16	TRBJ2-7	TRBD1	TRBV28	once
TGCGCCAGCAGCTCGGCAGGCAATGAAAAACTGTTTTTT	CASSSAGNEKLFF	13	TRBJ1-4	-	TRBV5-1	-
TGTGCCAGCAGTTACTCGAGGGGACAAGGGCCTAGAGGTTACGAGCAGTACTTC	CASSYSRGQGPRGYEQYF	18	TRBJ2-7	-	TRBV6-2/TRBV6-3	-
TGTGCCAGCAGTCCGCCTAGGACTAGCGGGGGACGGGAGACCCAGTACTTC	CASSPPRTSGGRETQYF	17	TRBJ2-5	TRBD2	TRBV27	-
TGTGCCACCAGCAGAGATCAGACAGGGGGTGGCTACACCTTC	CATSRDQTGGGYTF	14	TRBJ1-2	TRBD1	TRBV15	-
TGTGCCAGCAAAGGACAGCTCAATTCACCCCTCCACTTT	CASKGQLNSPLHF	13	TRBJ1-6	-	TRBV27	-
TGCGCCAGCAGCCCTTACGCCCCTTCAGGGCCGAACACTGAAGCTTTCTTT	CASSPYAPSGPNTEAFF	17	TRBJ1-1	-	TRBV4-3	-
TGCAGCGTTGGGAGCGGGTTCGTTGCAACTAATGAAAAACTGTTTTTT	CSVGSGFVATNEKLFF	16	TRBJ1-4	-	TRBV29-1	-
TGCGCCAGCAGCTTGAAGTCAGGGGGCGATGGCTACACCTTC	CASSLKSGGDGYTF	14	TRBJ1-2	TRBD1	TRBV5-1	-
TGTGCCAGCAGGGGACAGGGCTTTGACGAGACCCAGTACTTC	CASRGQGFDETQYF	14	TRBJ2-5	TRBD1	TRBV6-5	-
TGTGCCAGCAGCTTAGTGACTAGCGGGAGGGCTGAGCAGTTCTTC	CASSLVTSGRAEQFF	15	TRBJ2-1	TRBD2	TRBV11-3	-
TGTGCCAGCAGCCAAGAGGGGACAGGGGGGAGCGAGCAGTTCTTC	CASSQEGTGGSEQFF	15	TRBJ2-1	TRBD1	TRBV3-1/TRBV3-2	-
TGTGCCAGCAGCTACCCCTCGGGACAGGGGGCAAGAAACACCATATATTTT	CASSYPSGQGARNTIYF	17	TRBJ1-3	TRBD1	TRBV11-2	-
TGTGCCAGTACCACCCGGGTCCTAACCCAAGAGACCCAGTACTTC	CASTTRVLTQETQYF	15	TRBJ2-5	-	TRBV19	-
TGCAGCGTTGAATCGGGGTTTAGCTATGGCTACACCTTC	CSVESGFSYGYTF	13	TRBJ1-2	-	TRBV29-1	-
TGTGCCAGCAGCGCCGGACAGGGGACGACAGATACGCAGTATTTT	CASSAGQGTTDTQYF	15	TRBJ2-3	TRBD1	TRBV7-2	-
TGTGCCAGCGTCCCCACGGCAGGCGAGAACCATGAAGCTTTCTTT	CASVPTAGENHEAFF	15	TRBJ1-1	-	TRBV21-1	-
TGCGCCAGCAGCCCGGACAGTATCGCAATTCAGTACTTC	CASSPDSIAIQYF	13	TRBJ2-4	-	TRBV5-1	-
TGCGCCAGCAGCTTGTCCGACCCATCTAGGGGGAAACTGTTTTTT	CASSLSDPSRGKLFF	15	TRBJ1-4	-	TRBV5-1	-
TGTGCCAGCAGCTTGGGGGGTAATAGCAATCAGCCCCAGCATTTT	CASSLGGNSNQPQHF	15	TRBJ1-5	-	TRBV7-9	-
TGTGCCAGCAGTCCGGAGGACAGGGTCGCATACACCTTC	CASSPEDRVAYTF	13	TRBJ1-2	TRBD1	TRBV28	-
TGTGCCGCCCGGACATTAGGGTCTAATGAAAAACTGTTTTTT	CAARTLGSNEKLFF	14	TRBJ1-4	-	TRBV7-9	-
TGTGCCAGCAGCTTAGGAGGGGGACTAGCGGGGCGCTGGGAGCAGTTCTTC	CASSLGGGLAGRWEQFF	17	TRBJ2-1	TRBD2	TRBV7-6	-
TGTGCCAGCAGCTCCGGACAGGGGGCGGTGACAGATACGCAGTATTTT	CASSSGQGAVTDTQYF	16	TRBJ2-3	TRBD1	TRBV7-2	-
TGTGCCAGCAGCCAAGGACTCCGAAACACCGGGGAGCTGTTTTTT	CASSQGLRNTGELFF	15	TRBJ2-2	-	TRBV3-1/TRBV3-2	-